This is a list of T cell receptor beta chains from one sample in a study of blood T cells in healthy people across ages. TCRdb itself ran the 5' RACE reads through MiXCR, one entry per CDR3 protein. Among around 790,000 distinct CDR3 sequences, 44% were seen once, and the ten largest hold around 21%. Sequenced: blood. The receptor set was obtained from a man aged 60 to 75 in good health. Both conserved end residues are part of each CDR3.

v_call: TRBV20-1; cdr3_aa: CSANPSGSLNEQYF
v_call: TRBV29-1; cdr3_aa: CSVEVNGGETQYF
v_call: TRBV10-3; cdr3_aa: CAISEGSGQETQYF
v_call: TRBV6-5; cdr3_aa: CASSSSRMNTEAFF
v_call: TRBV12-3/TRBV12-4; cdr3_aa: CASSFPVGNTEAFF
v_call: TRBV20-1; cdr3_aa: CSGLAALGSILGSDNERFF
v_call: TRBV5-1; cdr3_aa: CASSYQGGAQETQYF
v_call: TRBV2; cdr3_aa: CASSESQTSEGFNEQFF
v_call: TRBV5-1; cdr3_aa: CASSLALTSNPQETQYF
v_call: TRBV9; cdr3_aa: CASSVEGSEQYF
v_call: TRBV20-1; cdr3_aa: CSARAWADNEQFF
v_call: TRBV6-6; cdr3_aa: CASSYLETQYF
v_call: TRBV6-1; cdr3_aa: CASLNLYGGANQPQHF
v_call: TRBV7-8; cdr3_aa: CASRAPGQGDYGYTF
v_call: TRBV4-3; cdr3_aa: CASSQDRVPGANVLTF
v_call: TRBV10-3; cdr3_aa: CATSGGEGEKLFF
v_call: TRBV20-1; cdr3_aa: CSAVVDRAGYGYTF
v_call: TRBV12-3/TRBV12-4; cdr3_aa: CASTKGQNTYEQYF
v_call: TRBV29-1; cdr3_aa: CSVVKSGTRPSYEQYF
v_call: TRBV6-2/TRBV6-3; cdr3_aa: CASSYLTPQETQYF
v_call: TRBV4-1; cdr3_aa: CAGSQEGVGTEETQYF
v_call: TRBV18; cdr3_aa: CASSPQAGGRNEQFF
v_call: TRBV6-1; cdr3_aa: CASSERGINEQFF
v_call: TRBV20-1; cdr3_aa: CSARVGSENTIYF
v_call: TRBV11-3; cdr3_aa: CASSFSGLAGAYEQYF
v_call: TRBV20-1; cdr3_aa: CSASRSGGAFADTQYF
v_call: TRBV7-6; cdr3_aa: CASSERTSSADTQYF
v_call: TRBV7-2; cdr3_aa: CASSGTSRWGNEQFF
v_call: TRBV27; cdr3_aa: CASSLSRGFTDTQYF
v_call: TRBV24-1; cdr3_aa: CATSDFNRGSTDTQYF
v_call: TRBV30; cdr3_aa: CAWTGRGGRTEAFF
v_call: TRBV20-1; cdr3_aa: CSAPPQGGNYGYTF
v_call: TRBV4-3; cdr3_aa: CASSQDKGDSYGYTF
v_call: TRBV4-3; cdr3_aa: CASSQEPLAGSDEQFF
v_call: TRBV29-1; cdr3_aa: CSATTGTGEYGYTF
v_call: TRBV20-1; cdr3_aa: CSARGGVRGSSYNEQFF
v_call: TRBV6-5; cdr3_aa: CASSGRTDQPQHF
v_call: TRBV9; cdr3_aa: CASSPGRSGGETQYF
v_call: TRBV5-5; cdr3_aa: CASSLPLVNTEAFF
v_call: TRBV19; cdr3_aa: CASSIGQDEQYF
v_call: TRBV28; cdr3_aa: CASSLTTGELFF
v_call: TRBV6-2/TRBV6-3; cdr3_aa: CASSYAGGRNIQYF
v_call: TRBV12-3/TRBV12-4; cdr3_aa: CASSSGVKNSNEQFF
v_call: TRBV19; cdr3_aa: CASRNRDSSYNEQFF
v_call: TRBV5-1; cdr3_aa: CASRLASAIQETQYF
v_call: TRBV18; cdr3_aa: CASSQYPGGIYNEQFF
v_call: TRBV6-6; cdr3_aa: CASSYSTGGPQPQHF
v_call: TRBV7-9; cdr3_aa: CASSASGGAHNEQFF
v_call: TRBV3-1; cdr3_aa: CASSQQGRNEQYF
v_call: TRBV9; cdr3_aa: CASSPVVAVNTQYF
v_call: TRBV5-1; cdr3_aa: CASGSPTDTQYF
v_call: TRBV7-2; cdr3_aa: CASSLGRNYEQYF
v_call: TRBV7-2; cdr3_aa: CASSIGQATNEKLFF
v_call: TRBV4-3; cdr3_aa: CASSQVWSGSYEQYF